This section outlines one TCR beta chain sequence together with its context. Its specificity is unknown. The data derive from a study of cytomegalovirus exposure and HLA in healthy donors. Study outcomes and limitations: The authors confirmed in vitro that a few CMV-associated chains were specific for CMV antigens.

Germline-derived CDR1 and CDR2 are GTSNPN and SVGIG (reference sequence). The CDR3 has 13 residues. Trimming removed 4 bases from V and 2 bases from J, with 11 bases in between. All the people who gave samples were healthy bone marrow donors. The PCR had 60 Vbeta and 13 Jbeta primers. TCRdb's copy holds only in-frame clones and misses some; the assay was immunoSEQ multiplex PCR. The data hold approximately 80,000 clones, with about 69% observed a single time. The TCR sequence derives from a man in his 60s in good health and CMV-seronegative. The chain uses TRBV30 and TRBJ1-1; no firm D call. The specimen sequenced was PBMCs. DNA of the CDR3: TGTGCCTGGAATTTCCAGTTAAACACTGAAGCTTTCTTT. It is translated as CAWNFQLNTEAFF.